This passage covers 7 T cell receptor beta chains from one sample sequenced in a study of cytomegalovirus exposure and HLA in healthy donors (dated by TCRdb to about 2017). Library preparation used the immunoSEQ multiplex PCR assay. The multiplex PCR relied on a mix of 60 forward primers for TCR Vbeta segments and 13 reverse primers for TCR Jbeta segments. TCRdb provides this immuneACCESS table in a form limited to in-frame rearrangements. Some clones are lacking; in checked studies, under half of them reflect an unresolved V gene, and why the rest are absent is not known. The sample includes just over 150,000 clones, with approximately 86% observed a single time. About 2.1% of the sample lies in the top ten. The specimen sequenced was PBMCs. Receptor source: a woman between 18 and 29 years old in good health and CMV-seronegative.

V is TRBV9 and J is TRBJ2-3; possible D gene TRBD2, 6 bases. This CDR3 contains 16 residues. V dropped 0 bases and J dropped 6 bases, with 17 bases sitting between them. Germline V gene sequence: CDR1 SGDLS, CDR2 YYNGEE. CDR3 protein: CASSVVVGAGKDTQYF. CDR3 DNA: TGTGCCAGCAGCGTAGTGGTTGGGGCGGGAAAGGATACGCAGTATTTT.

The chain is built from TRBV29-1 and TRBJ1-5; D gene unclear. The length of the CDR3 is 13 residues. With 6 bases removed from V and 6 bases from J, the gap between germline ends came to 15 bases. Germline V gene lookup returns CDR1 SQVTM and CDR2 ANQGSEA. The chain's CDR3 is CSVEESAGQPQHF. The CDR3, as DNA: TGCAGCGTGGAGGAGTCAGCGGGTCAGCCCCAGCATTTT. Full variable domain (outside the CDR3, taken from reference TRBV29-1 and TRBJ1-5): SAVISQKPSRDICQRGTSLTIQCQVDSQVTMMFWYRQQPGQSLTLIATANQGSEATYESGFVIDKFPISRPNLTFSTLTVSNMSPEDSSIYLCSVEESAGQPQHFGDGTRLSIL.

The chain joins TRBV14 to TRBJ1-1; no clear D. Per the germline V gene, CDR1 is SGHDN and CDR2 is FVKESK. The CDR3 totals 12 residues. V was clipped by 5 bases and J by 11 bases, with 15 bases between them. The CDR3 reads CASSSYTRPAFF. CDR3 sequence (DNA): TGTGCCAGCAGCTCTTACACGAGGCCGGCTTTCTTT.

The rearrangement joins TRBV5-5 to TRBJ1-5; the match to TRBD1 covers 8 bases. This CDR3 spans 14 amino acids. Trimming at V came to 2 bases and at J to 5 bases, leaving 3 bases not matched to a gene. Per germline, CDR1 SGHKS and CDR2 YYEKEE (reference sequence). CDR3 sequence: CASSFGQGDQPQHF. CDR3 nucleotide sequence: TGTGCCAGCAGCTTTGGACAGGGAGATCAGCCCCAGCATTTT.

The chain joins TRBV4-1 to TRBJ1-5, with a possible D match to TRBD1 (6 bases). There are 17 residues in the CDR3. Trimming took off 3 bases at V and 7 bases at J, with 22 bases between the two ends. The germline V gene encodes CDR1 MGHRA and CDR2 YSYEKL. CDR3 sequence (DNA): TGCGCCAGCAGCCACGACTTAAAGCAAGGACAGCCCCAGCCCCAGCATTTT. Translated: CASSHDLKQGQPQPQHF.

The rearrangement uses TRBV28 and TRBJ1-1, with a weak D call TRBD1 (5 bases). This CDR3 region has 13 residues. V lost 7 bases and J 4 bases, leaving 13 bases between the germline ends. The germline V gene has CDR1 MDHEN and CDR2 SYDVKM. DNA of the CDR3: TGTGCCAGCAAACTCCCCGGGGGCACTGAAGCTTTCTTT. It specifies CASKLPGGTEAFF. The variable domain in full, with the rest retrieved from reference TRBV28 and TRBJ1-1, is DVKVTQSSRYLVKRTGEKVFLECVQDMDHENMFWYRQDPGLGLRLIYFSYDVKMKEKGDIPEGYSVSREKKERFSLILESASTNQTSMYLCASKLPGGTEAFFGQGTRLTVV.

The rearrangement uses TRBV13 and TRBJ2-2; TRBD1 matches at 7 bases. The V and J ends lost 5 bases and 7 bases, in that order; junction bases with no gene match: 7. The CDR3 has 14 residues. Germline V gene lookup returns CDR1 PRHDT and CDR2 FYEKMQ (reference sequence). CDR3 in amino acids: CASSEGQSIGELFF. The CDR3 region has the DNA TGTGCCAGCAGCGAGGGACAGTCGATCGGGGAGCTGTTTTTT. Looking up the rest from reference TRBV13 and TRBJ2-2 gives the full variable domain: AAGVIQSPRHLIKEKRETATLKCYPIPRHDTVYWYQQGPGQDPQFLISFYEKMQSDKGSIPDRFSAQQFSDYHSELNMSSLELGDSALYFCASSEGQSIGELFFGEGSRLTVL.